Presented here are 10 T cell receptor beta chains from one specimen sequenced in a study of patients and donors after allogeneic stem cell transplantation. TCRdb processed the RT-PCR reads anew with MiXCR; each CDR3 protein has one entry. The sample includes around 200,000 distinct CDR3 sequences, around 40% seen only once; the top ten take 9.5% to 13%. The specimen sequenced was blood, either unsorted or a sorted T cell fraction (not recorded which). Receptor source: a human donor who was either an allogeneic HSCT recipient or a stem cell or donor lymphocyte infusion donor (not recorded which). It is not recorded whose cells these are; they may come from a transplant donor.

The rearrangement uses TRBV9 and TRBJ2-1, with TRBD2 identical over 13 bases. The trim removed 3 bases at V and 4 bases at J, leaving 4 bases unmatched. The CDR3 has 16 amino acids. Germline CDR1 is SGDLS and CDR2 is YYNGEE. DNA of the CDR3: TGTGCCAGCAGCGCGGGACTAGCGGGAATATACAATGAGCAGTTCTTC. Amino acids: CASSAGLAGIYNEQFF.

This clonotype was detected a few times. The chain joins TRBV7-2 to TRBJ1-5; D is unresolved. The V end was cut by 5 bases, the J end by 8 bases, with 25 bases between. The germline V gene has CDR1 SGHTA and CDR2 FQGNSA. This CDR3 has 17 residues. The CDR3 protein is CASSPTRRRSSNKPQHF. The CDR3, as DNA: TGTGCCAGCAGCCCTACCCGACGGCGGAGTTCGAATAAGCCCCAGCATTTT.

This chain's CDR3 is CASRLGGLNTEAFF. CDR3 nucleotides: TGTGCCAGCAGACTAGGGGGTTTGAACACTGAAGCTTTCTTT. This chain joins TRBV7-9 and TRBJ1-1, with a weak D call TRBD1 (6 bases). Trimming stripped 6 bases from V and 0 bases from J, with 11 bases between. CDR1 and CDR2 from the germline V gene are SEHNR and FQNEAQ (reference sequence). CDR3 length equals 14 residues.

The chain recombines TRBV7-2 with TRBJ2-3, with TRBD2 as a possible D gene (5 bases). The CDR3 totals 17 residues. The ends were cut back, 5 bases at V and 4 bases at J, with 22 bases in the middle. Germline lookup yields CDR1 SGHTA and CDR2 FQGNSA. The CDR3 sequence: CASSPGGGGARADTQYF. The CDR3 DNA follows: TGTGCCAGCAGCCCAGGCGGTGGAGGAGCGAGGGCAGATACGCAGTATTTT.

This clonotype was recorded a few times. This chain uses TRBV7-9 with TRBJ1-2; 9 bases line up with TRBD1. In germline, CDR1 is SEHNR, CDR2 FQNEAQ (reference sequence). The CDR3 contains 15 residues. The J segment lost 4 bases and the V segment lost 1 base, leaving 4 bases of the junction unmatched. The CDR3 sequence: CASSLGTGASYGYTF. The CDR3 DNA reads TGTGCCAGCAGCTTAGGGACAGGGGCCTCCTATGGCTACACCTTC.

The V call is TRBV12-3 or TRBV12-4, the J call TRBJ1-2; D ambiguous. This CDR3 spans 12 amino acids. Trimming left V 2 bases short and J 4 bases short, with 5 bases between. CDR3 loop: CASSLSFYGYTF. CDR3 sequence (DNA): TGTGCCAGCAGTTTAAGTTTCTATGGCTACACCTTC.

This chain uses TRBV12-3 or TRBV12-4 with TRBJ1-4; perhaps TRBD1 as D (6 bases). The CDR3 length is 15 residues. Trimming shortened V by 5 bases and J by 8 bases, and 18 bases separated the two germline ends. CDR3 nucleotides: TGTGCCAGCAGTCCCGCGGACAGCCCTCGGGAAAAACTGTTTTTT. This codes for CASSPADSPREKLFF.

This clonotype was counted only a few times. J is TRBJ1-1 and V is TRBV12-3 or TRBV12-4, with D maybe TRBD1 (5 bases). Deletions cut 5 bases from V and 1 base from J, with 11 bases between. The CDR3 has 14 amino acids. The CDR3 sequence: CASSPNQGNTEAFF. The CDR3 region has the DNA TGTGCCAGCAGTCCCAACCAGGGGAACACTGAAGCTTTCTTT.

This clonotype was observed a handful of times. V usage is TRBV5-1 and J usage is TRBJ1-4, with 10 bases that match TRBD1. CDR3 length: 14 residues. Per germline, CDR1 SGHRS and CDR2 YFSETQ. The J segment lost 6 bases and the V segment lost 4 bases, leaving 3 bases of the junction unmatched. This CDR3 is CASSTGTGDEKLFF. The CDR3 nucleotides are TGCGCCAGCAGCACCGGGACAGGGGATGAAAAACTGTTTTTT.

This clonotype was picked up one time. This chain uses TRBV11-3 with TRBJ2-1; D tentatively fits TRBD1 or TRBD2 (5 bases each). The CDR3 consists of 13 residues. V lost 5 bases and J 8 bases, leaving 13 bases between the germline ends. Germline V lookup: CDR1 SGHNT, CDR2 YENEEA. The CDR3 bases are TGTGCCAGCAGCACGAGAGGGGCCCATGAGCAGTTCTTC. Its protein product is CASSTRGAHEQFF.